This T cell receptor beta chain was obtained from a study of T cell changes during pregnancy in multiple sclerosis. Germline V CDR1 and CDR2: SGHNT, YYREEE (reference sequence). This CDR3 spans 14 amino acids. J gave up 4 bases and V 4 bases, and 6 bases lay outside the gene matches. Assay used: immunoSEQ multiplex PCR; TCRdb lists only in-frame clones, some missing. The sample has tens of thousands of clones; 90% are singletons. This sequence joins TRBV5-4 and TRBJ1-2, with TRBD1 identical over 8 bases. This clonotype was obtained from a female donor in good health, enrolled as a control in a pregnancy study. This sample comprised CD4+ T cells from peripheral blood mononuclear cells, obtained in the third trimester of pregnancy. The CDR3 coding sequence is TGTGCCAGCAGCACGGACAGGGAAGGCTATGGCTACACCTTC. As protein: CASSTDREGYGYTF.